A selection of T cell receptor beta chains follows, all from one sample in a study of T cells after yellow fever vaccination. TCRdb recomputed calls from the 5' RACE reads with MiXCR, one row per CDR3 protein. This sample has 450,000 to 650,000 distinct CDR3 sequences; 20% to 25% occur once, and the top ten carry about 17%. The sample consisted of PBMCs, taken about 20 days after the first yellow fever vaccination. All receptors derive from a young man who received the YFV17D yellow fever vaccine. The CDR3 runs from the conserved cysteine through the conserved F or W. D genes are given only for firm matches. Some rows mark clone size as missing; the rest say once, few, many or name a class of expanded clone.

cdr3_aa cdr3_nt j_call cdr3_length v_call d_call clone_size
CAISERLAGSYNEQFF TGTGCCATCAGTGAGCGACTAGCTGGTTCCTACAATGAGCAGTTCTTC TRBJ2-1 16 TRBV10-3 TRBD2 NA
CASSKLMGYEQFF TGTGCTAGCAGCAAACTAATGGGGTATGAGCAGTTCTTC TRBJ2-1 13 TRBV7-7 NA NA
CASSFRTGGIGELFF TGTGCCAGCAGCTTTCGAACAGGGGGCATCGGGGAGCTGTTTTTT TRBJ2-2 15 TRBV2 TRBD1 NA
CASSPRGTSGGAGPYNEQFF TGTGCCAGCTCACCACGCGGGACTAGCGGGGGGGCAGGTCCCTACAATGAGCAGTTCTTC TRBJ2-1 20 TRBV18 TRBD2 few
CASSLGGVASTDTQYF TGTGCCAGCAGCTTGGGGGGAGTAGCTAGCACAGATACGCAGTATTTT TRBJ2-3 16 TRBV5-4 NA once
CASSLRVSGGQYEQFF TGTGCCAGCAGCCTGCGAGTAAGCGGGGGCCAATATGAGCAGTTCTTC TRBJ2-1 16 TRBV5-6 TRBD2 NA
CASSEGGQNTGELFF TGTGCCAGCAGTGAGGGGGGACAAAACACCGGGGAGCTGTTTTTT TRBJ2-2 15 TRBV6-4 NA many
CASSSTRAPGELFF TGTGCCAGCAGCTCGACCCGGGCCCCCGGGGAGCTGTTTTTT TRBJ2-2 14 TRBV7-8 NA NA
CASSPRTGANYGYTF TGTGCCAGCAGCCCGCGGACAGGGGCTAACTATGGCTACACCTTC TRBJ1-2 15 TRBV5-6 TRBD1 many
CASSHLTGIGYTF TGTGCCAGCAGCCACTTGACAGGGATCGGCTACACCTTC TRBJ1-2 13 TRBV4-2 TRBD1 NA
CASNQDRRHAFF TGTGCCAGCAACCAAGACAGGCGTCATGCTTTCTTT TRBJ1-1 12 TRBV6-2/TRBV6-3 NA NA
CSARVLAGGTDTQYF TGCAGTGCTAGAGTCCTAGCGGGGGGGACAGATACGCAGTATTTT TRBJ2-3 15 TRBV20-1 TRBD2 NA
CASSAGDGYTF TGCGCCAGCAGCGCCGGTGATGGCTACACCTTC TRBJ1-2 11 TRBV5-1 NA few
CASSYAQGYDQYF TGTGCCAGCAGTTACGCGCAGGGGTACGATCAGTACTTC TRBJ2-7 13 TRBV6-5 NA NA
CASSLVGLRQLNTEAFF TGTGCCAGCAGCTTAGTCGGATTGCGGCAGCTGAACACTGAAGCTTTCTTT TRBJ1-1 17 TRBV11-2 NA few
CASSPKWSGAYEQYF TGTGCCAGCAGTCCGAAGTGGTCTGGGGCCTACGAGCAGTACTTC TRBJ2-7 15 TRBV11-2 NA many
CASSQEEFTDYGYTF TGCGCCAGCAGCCAAGAAGAGTTTACGGACTATGGCTACACCTTC TRBJ1-2 15 TRBV4-3 NA NA
CSAREIRATGADTQYF TGCAGTGCGCGGGAGATCCGGGCTACAGGGGCAGATACGCAGTATTTT TRBJ2-3 16 TRBV20-1 NA NA
CSARSPVDRPYVAFF TGCAGTGCTAGATCTCCGGTTGACAGACCCTATGTCGCTTTCTTT TRBJ1-1 15 TRBV20-1 NA NA
CASRRGLGSSYEQYF TGTGCCAGCAGGCGGGGGCTTGGGAGCTCCTACGAGCAGTACTTC TRBJ2-7 15 TRBV7-9 NA few
CASSQDKAGFSYNEQFF TGCGCCAGCAGCCAAGACAAAGCGGGGTTCTCCTACAATGAGCAGTTCTTC TRBJ2-1 17 TRBV4-3 TRBD2 once
CSVAGQISQPQHF TGCAGCGTGGCGGGACAGATCAGTCAGCCCCAGCATTTT TRBJ1-5 13 TRBV29-1 TRBD1 few
CASSAVRRVDEQYF TGTGCCAGCAGCGCAGTACGCAGGGTGGACGAGCAGTACTTC TRBJ2-7 14 TRBV11-2 NA NA
CASSEVGVNYGYTF TGTGCCAGCAGTGAAGTGGGGGTTAACTATGGCTACACCTTC TRBJ1-2 14 TRBV2 NA NA
CASSLSTAQGARGYTF TGTGCCAGCAGCCTTAGTACCGCACAGGGGGCCAGAGGCTACACCTTC TRBJ1-2 16 TRBV3-1 TRBD1 NA
CASSWGFPTGELFF TGTGCCAGCAGTTGGGGTTTCCCCACCGGGGAGCTGTTTTTT TRBJ2-2 14 TRBV12-3/TRBV12-4 NA NA
CASSPQRRQQVTGELFF TGCGCCAGCAGCCCGCAACGGAGACAGCAGGTCACCGGGGAGCTGTTTTTT TRBJ2-2 17 TRBV4-3 NA few
CASSQDSPETWVYDTQYF TGTGCCAGCAGCCAAGATTCACCAGAGACGTGGGTTTATGATACGCAGTATTTT TRBJ2-3 18 TRBV14 NA many
CASRRDTQYF TGTGCCAGCAGGCGGGATACGCAGTATTTT TRBJ2-3 10 TRBV2 NA many
CASSTMTGGSHEQYF TGTGCCAGTAGTACCATGACAGGGGGCTCCCACGAGCAGTACTTC TRBJ2-7 15 TRBV19 TRBD1 few
CAWSVQVTSEQFF TGTGCCTGGAGTGTGCAAGTCACAAGTGAGCAGTTCTTC TRBJ2-1 13 TRBV30 NA NA
CATSDPGQGAQETQYF TGTGCCACCAGTGACCCCGGACAGGGGGCTCAAGAGACCCAGTACTTC TRBJ2-5 16 TRBV24-1 TRBD1 few
CASGNDAIPGRQETQYF TGTGCTAGTGGTAATGACGCAATCCCAGGCCGCCAAGAGACCCAGTACTTC TRBJ2-5 17 TRBV12-5 NA NA
CASSVGSTYEQYF TGTGCCAGCAGTGTGGGCAGTACCTACGAGCAGTACTTC TRBJ2-7 13 TRBV12-3/TRBV12-4 NA NA
CASSSPGGWQPQHF TGTGCCAGCAGCTCGCCAGGGGGCTGGCAGCCCCAGCATTTT TRBJ1-5 14 TRBV7-2 TRBD1 NA
CASSSRPGNNSPLHF TGTGCCAGCAGTTCCCGTCCCGGGAATAATTCACCCCTCCACTTT TRBJ1-6 15 TRBV12-3/TRBV12-4 NA NA
CASSRTTGYSNQPQHF TGTGCCAGCAGCCGGACGACAGGGTATAGCAATCAGCCCCAGCATTTT TRBJ1-5 16 TRBV5-5 TRBD1 NA
CATRTFSTDTQYF TGTGCCACGCGGACTTTCAGCACAGATACGCAGTATTTT TRBJ2-3 13 TRBV10-3 NA once
CASSSSSIEQFF TGTGCCAGCAGTTCCTCTAGCATTGAGCAGTTCTTC TRBJ2-1 12 TRBV6-2/TRBV6-3 NA few
CASSQRLATDTQYF TGTGCCAGCAGCCAAAGACTAGCCACAGATACGCAGTATTTT TRBJ2-3 14 TRBV4-2 TRBD2 NA
CAISERAGELFF TGTGCCATCAGTGAGAGGGCCGGGGAGCTGTTTTTT TRBJ2-2 12 TRBV10-3 NA many
CSVGQLDELFF TGCAGCGTCGGACAGCTCGACGAGCTGTTTTTT TRBJ2-2 11 TRBV29-1 NA many
CASSQDLRISPGRGRDTQYF TGTGCCAGCAGCCAAGATCTCCGAATCTCTCCGGGGCGGGGCAGAGATACGCAGTATTTT TRBJ2-3 20 TRBV3-1 NA many
CASSLRDRALTIQYF TGTGCCAGCAGCTTAAGGGACAGGGCCCTTACCATTCAGTACTTC TRBJ2-4 15 TRBV5-6 TRBD1 few
CSARTASGGRPYEQYF TGCAGTGCTAGAACCGCCAGCGGGGGCCGCCCCTACGAGCAGTACTTC TRBJ2-7 16 TRBV20-1 TRBD2 few
CSARGQGGYQPQHF TGCAGTGCTCGAGGACAGGGTGGGTACCAGCCCCAGCATTTT TRBJ1-5 14 TRBV20-1 TRBD1 NA
CASRPGGYNEQFF TGCGCCAGCAGACCAGGGGGCTACAATGAGCAGTTCTTC TRBJ2-1 13 TRBV5-1 TRBD1 many
CASSSGLLTGELFF TGTGCCAGCAGCTCGGGACTATTAACCGGGGAGCTGTTTTTT TRBJ2-2 14 TRBV7-9 TRBD2 NA
CARGTSGGKGGTQYF TGTGCCCGCGGGACTAGCGGGGGGAAAGGGGGGACCCAGTACTTC TRBJ2-5 15 TRBV30 TRBD2 NA
CASSWAMSGSATEAFF TGTGCCAGCAGCTGGGCGATGTCAGGGAGCGCCACTGAAGCTTTCTTT TRBJ1-1 16 TRBV28 NA few
CASREGGVGSTEAFF TGTGCCAGCAGGGAAGGGGGAGTTGGTAGCACTGAAGCTTTCTTT TRBJ1-1 15 TRBV7-9 NA few
CASSPGHLRTGELFF TGTGCCAGTAGTCCGGGACATCTTCGGACCGGGGAGCTGTTTTTT TRBJ2-2 15 TRBV19 NA NA
CAWKGLEETQYF TGTGCCTGGAAGGGACTTGAGGAGACCCAGTACTTC TRBJ2-5 12 TRBV30 NA once
CSASKAGTGISGANVLTF TGCAGTGCGTCGAAGGCCGGGACAGGGATCTCTGGGGCCAACGTCCTGACTTTC TRBJ2-6 18 TRBV20-1 TRBD1 NA
CASSLVSARPSEQFF TGCGCCAGCAGCTTGGTAAGCGCAAGGCCAAGTGAGCAGTTCTTC TRBJ2-1 15 TRBV5-1 NA few